The 5 T cell receptor beta chains in this list originate from one sample, sequenced in a study of T-cell memory formation after mild COVID-19. TCRdb recomputed calls from the 5' RACE reads with MiXCR, one row per CDR3 protein. Among about 470,000 distinct CDR3 sequences listed, 15% to 20% were seen once. Sample: PBMCs or a T cell subset sorted from them (not recorded which). The receptors shown here come from an adult woman who had mild COVID-19 (a few samples of this study predate the infection). Cell type and time point are not known.

The chain combines TRBV6-1 with TRBJ1-5; D not certain. CDR1 MNHNS and CDR2 SASEGT come from the germline V gene. V was cut by 3 bases and J by 4 bases, with 13 bases left in between. The length of the CDR3 is 15 residues. The CDR3 DNA reads as TGTGCCAGCAGTGACTGGGGAGGGCCTAATCAGCCCCAGCATTTT. Protein: CASSDWGGPNQPQHF.

This clonotype appeared a few times. The gene calls are TRBV19 and TRBJ1-5; D gene ambiguous. Germline-derived CDR1 and CDR2 are LNHDA and SQIVND (reference sequence). The CDR3 covers 16 residues. V was cut by 1 base and J by 0 bases, with 10 bases left in between. The CDR3 is CASSIGPDYSNQPQHF. The CDR3 nucleotides read TGTGCCAGTAGTATAGGGCCCGATTATAGCAATCAGCCCCAGCATTTT.

The chain carries TRBV6-5 and TRBJ2-1, with D perhaps given as TRBD1 or TRBD2 (5 bases each). The CDR3 totals 15 residues. Germline CDR1 reads MNHEY; CDR2 reads SVGAGI. Trimming removed 5 bases from V and 10 bases from J, with 21 bases in between. The CDR3 DNA reads as TGTGCCAGCAGTGAGGGGCCGTGGGGATCAAGCGAGCAGTTCTTC. Amino acids: CASSEGPWGSSEQFF.

This clonotype was recorded many times. The chain recombines TRBV29-1 with TRBJ2-5; TRBD2 might be the D (6 bases). Trimming took off 3 bases at V and 4 bases at J, with 9 bases between the two ends. Germline CDR1 SQVTM, CDR2 ANQGSEA. The CDR3 spans 12 residues. The CDR3 spells CSVEGGRETQYF. CDR3 DNA: TGCAGCGTTGAGGGGGGACGAGAGACCCAGTACTTC.

This clonotype was recorded at least ten times. This chain links TRBV12-3 or TRBV12-4 with TRBJ1-2; possible D gene TRBD1, 5 bases. Trimming stripped 5 bases from V and 6 bases from J, with 13 bases between. The CDR3 runs 13 residues. The CDR3 DNA follows: TGTGCCAGCAGTCCATCCGGGACGGATGGCTACACCTTC. Translating it yields CASSPSGTDGYTF.